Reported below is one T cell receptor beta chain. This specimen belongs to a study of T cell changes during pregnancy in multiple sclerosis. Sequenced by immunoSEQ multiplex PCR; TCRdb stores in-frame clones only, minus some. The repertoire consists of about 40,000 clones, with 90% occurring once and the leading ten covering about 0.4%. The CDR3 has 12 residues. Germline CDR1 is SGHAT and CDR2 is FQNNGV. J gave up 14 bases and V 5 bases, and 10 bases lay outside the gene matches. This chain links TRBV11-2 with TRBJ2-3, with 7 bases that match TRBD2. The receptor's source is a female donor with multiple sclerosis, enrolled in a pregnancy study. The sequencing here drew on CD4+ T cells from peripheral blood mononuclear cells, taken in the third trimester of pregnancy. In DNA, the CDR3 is TGTGCCAGCAGCCTCCGACTAGCCTCGCCGTATTTT. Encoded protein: CASSLRLASPYF.